This TCR beta chain is from a study of OX40 agonist ivuxolimab in advanced cancers. TCRdb's copy holds only in-frame clones and misses some; the assay was immunoSEQ multiplex PCR. The data show tens of thousands of clones, 82% seen once. Germline V gene lookup returns CDR1 MNHEY and CDR2 SVGAGI. The CDR3 length is 15 residues. J lost 5 bases, V lost 5 bases, and 6 bases had no gene match. V usage is TRBV6-5 and J usage is TRBJ2-5, with 12 bases aligning to TRBD2. The specimen was CD4+ or CD8+ T cells sorted from blood, collected in a trial of the OX40 agonist ivuxolimab. The TCR sequence derives from an adult with an advanced solid tumor such as melanoma, head and neck, liver or kidney cancer. CDR3 region: CASSPGLAGIETQYF. The CDR3 DNA reads TGTGCCAGCAGTCCCGGACTAGCGGGAATTGAGACCCAGTACTTC.